This T cell receptor beta chain was documented in a study of siplizumab effects on memory and regulatory T cells. Here immunoSEQ multiplex PCR was the method, and the copy in TCRdb shows in-frame clones only, minus some. The data hold over 65,000 clones, with roughly 94% observed a single time. V was pared by 5 bases and J by 5 bases, with 2 bases of the junction left unmatched. Germline V gene data show CDR1 as MGHRA and CDR2 as YSYEKL. The CDR3 loop spans 14 amino acids. Findings and limits, study-wide: Most proliferating CD4+ or CD8+ clones, roughly 80-96%, had no naive or memory assignment. Treg-derived clones made up an average of around 67% of mappable alloreactive CD4+ clones with siplizumab and over 25% in controls. Naive T cells appeared more varied than memory cells and looked like key alloresponse contributors.

Turning to this clone: The antigen is not known.

This TCR derives from a human donor in good health. The chain couples TRBV4-1 to TRBJ2-3; TRBD2 matches 12 bases. Source material: CD8+ T cells sorted from blood. The CDR3 here is CASSWGLAGDTQYF. The CDR3 region has the DNA TGCGCCAGCAGCTGGGGACTAGCGGGAGATACGCAGTATTTT.